Each of the 4 T cell receptor beta chains below was sequenced from the same sample in a study of molecular identifiers for immune sequencing clone quantification. MiXCR, applied by TCRdb to the PCR reads, yields one record per CDR3 protein. The table lists over 550,000 distinct CDR3 sequences, roughly 25% of them singletons, with 0.6% to 0.9% in the top ten. The specimen was naive CD8+ T cells from blood, with Jurkat cell RNA spiked in. Subset denoted: FACS-sorted CD8+CD4-CCR7+CD45RA+ naive T cells. Source of these receptors: a human donor in good health. Some libraries in this study had Jurkat cell RNA spiked in.

This clonotype appeared many times. This rearrangement joins TRBV28 to TRBJ2-1; D gene ambiguous. Germline loops: CDR1 MDHEN, CDR2 SYDVKM. V lost 10 bases to trimming and J lost 0 bases, with 19 bases between them. The CDR3 covers 16 residues. The CDR3 DNA reads TGTGCCACCGACGGTCTCAAACAGAGCTCCTACAATGAGCAGTTCTTC. This translates into CATDGLKQSSYNEQFF.

This clonotype was picked up many times. This rearrangement joins TRBV6-5 to TRBJ2-5, with D uncertain. This CDR3 is built from 15 residues. Looked up from germline, CDR1 is MNHEY and CDR2 is SVGAGI. V was shortened by 7 bases and J by 1 base, with 16 bases between the two germline ends. This CDR3 is CASNPTGGIQETQYF. The CDR3 DNA follows: TGTGCCAGCAACCCAACCGGCGGAATCCAAGAGACCCAGTACTTC.

The chain recombines TRBV7-2 with TRBJ1-2, with no clear D. V lost 0 bases and J lost 6, with 5 bases in between. This CDR3 is built from 12 residues. Germline CDR1 and CDR2: SGHTA and FQGNSA. The CDR3 DNA follows: TGTGCCAGCAGCTTAGCTGGAGATGGCTACACCTTC. Its translation: CASSLAGDGYTF.

For this clonotype: Given a much more abundant clone one base away, this may be a read error. The chain recombines TRBV15 with TRBJ2-7, with TRBD1 matching 9 bases. In germline, CDR1 is LNHNV, CDR2 YYDKDF (reference sequence). The CDR3 totals 15 residues. Here the CDR3 DNA reads TGTGCCACCAGCAGTCGGGACAGGGTGCCCTACGAGCAGTGCTTC. Translated, it gives CATSSRDRVPYEQCF. Full variable domain (remainder filled in from reference TRBV15 and TRBJ2-7): DAMVIQNPRYQVTQFGKPVTLSCSQTLNHNVMYWYQQKSSQAPKLLFHYYDKDFNNEADTPDNFQSRRPNTSFCFLDIRSPGLGDTAMYLCATSSRDRVPYEQCFGPGTRLTVT.